This is a list of T cell receptor beta chains from one sample in a study of identical twins. MiXCR, run by TCRdb on the 5' RACE reads, gives a single entry per CDR3 protein. Of roughly 630,000 distinct CDR3 sequences detected, under 8.5% appear once; the ten largest clones hold about 1.5%. The same specimen was also included in a second study, on yellow fever vaccine responses in identical twins.

Input material: PBMCs. These receptor sequences come from a woman under 30 in good health. Each CDR3 is given with its conserved first and last residue. A D gene is named only where the DNA matches it firmly.

j_call,d_call,v_call,cdr3_aa
TRBJ1-1,TRBD1,TRBV2,CASSDRGYTEAFF
TRBJ1-4,TRBD1,TRBV7-9,CASSFQTGKSTNEKLFF
TRBJ1-5,-,TRBV12-3/TRBV12-4,CASSFVQGNQPQHF
TRBJ2-3,-,TRBV20-1,CSADPGTRADTQYF
TRBJ2-3,TRBD2,TRBV10-3,CAITGTSGGAGTDTQYF
TRBJ1-1,-,TRBV12-3/TRBV12-4,CASRGGGITEAFF
TRBJ1-5,TRBD1,TRBV6-2/TRBV6-3,CASSYFSDRGVSNQPQHF
TRBJ2-3,TRBD2,TRBV5-4,CASTPSASGLESTDTQYF
TRBJ1-2,TRBD1,TRBV5-1,CASSPTGVVGYTF
TRBJ1-4,-,TRBV27,CASSLSWNFGEKLFF
TRBJ2-4,-,TRBV7-9,CASSSEYTKNIQYF
TRBJ2-3,TRBD1,TRBV5-1,CASTLGQGATDTQYF
TRBJ1-6,TRBD1,TRBV7-9,CASSFYGAGGSPLHF
TRBJ1-1,-,TRBV5-1,CASSLSGRVTEAFF
TRBJ2-3,-,TRBV20-1,CSARESGPDTQYF
TRBJ2-7,TRBD1,TRBV18,CASSPPLGQFYEQYF
TRBJ1-2,-,TRBV27,CASKRYRDIDGYTF
TRBJ2-2,TRBD1,TRBV6-5,CASSYLKGGPGELFF
TRBJ2-6,-,TRBV3-1,CASSQTSGPRFGANVLTF
TRBJ2-7,-,TRBV11-2,CASSSPGHFYEQYF
TRBJ2-3,-,TRBV7-2,CASSLAWGPGTDTQYF
TRBJ2-5,-,TRBV3-1,CASSRSSVGETQYF
TRBJ2-5,-,TRBV12-3/TRBV12-4,CASSFRGSDETQYF
TRBJ1-4,-,TRBV12-3/TRBV12-4,CASSLDGNEKLFF
TRBJ2-1,TRBD1,TRBV5-5,CASSRGQPVNEQFF
TRBJ2-1,-,TRBV12-5,CASGLVRVAEGCEQFF
TRBJ2-7,-,TRBV25-1,CASSEGTRYGPYEQYF
TRBJ2-3,-,TRBV27,CASSLLSPWAVSTDTQYF
TRBJ1-5,-,TRBV7-9,CASSLDGFPQHF
TRBJ1-1,-,TRBV20-1,CSARGFMRERNTEAFF